This T cell receptor beta chain was retrieved from a study of cytomegalovirus exposure and HLA in healthy donors. Study-wide points: With high specificity and sensitivity, the classifier reportedly diagnosed cytomegalovirus status. A missense variant in DCLRE1C was later tied to TCR beta V- and J-gene trimming. Earlier analysis found most TCR beta V segments productive about 87% or about 30% of the time. Later analysis reportedly placed an Asian-associated ancestry cluster below the approximately 730-donor mean in N-insertions.

The CDR3 loop spans 15 amino acids. V dropped 5 bases and J dropped 5 bases, with 17 bases sitting between them. Germline V gene lookup returns CDR1 MNHNS and CDR2 SASEGT. To note about this clone: Its target is unknown.

PCR amplification relied on 60 Vbeta primers (plus 13 Jbeta primers). Profiling relied on immunoSEQ multiplex PCR, and the TCRdb table lists in-frame clones only, not all of them. Of roughly 200,000 clones listed, more than 65% are singletons. The sequenced sample consisted of PBMCs. The gene calls are TRBV6-1 and TRBJ2-3; perhaps TRBD2 as D (5 bases). The clonotype was recovered from a man in his fifties or sixties in good health and CMV-seronegative. The CDR3 DNA follows: TGTGCCAGCAGTTCTATGGGAGTGATTGGAGATACGCAGTATTTT. Translation: CASSSMGVIGDTQYF.